The rows below give T cell receptor beta chains drawn from one sample of a study of blood T cell repertoires in COVID-19. TCRdb keeps only in-frame clones here, not all; method: immunoSEQ multiplex PCR. The repertoire has about 97,000 clones, almost 85% of them found once; the top ten carry about 10%. The source material was peripheral blood. Source of these receptors: a man aged 35 to 55 with active or convalescent COVID-19. Each CDR3 is given with its conserved first and last residue. Each record gives: J gene, D gene, clone size, V gene, CDR3 protein, CDR3 DNA. D genes are given only for firm matches. A clone size is listed for some rows: how often the clone was seen (once, few, many), or a class if it is expanded.

TRBJ1-6	TRBD1	NA	TRBV7-3	CASSSQGLSNSPLHF	TGTGCCAGCAGCTCACAGGGGTTAAGTAATTCACCCCTCCACTTT
TRBJ1-2	NA	NA	TRBV29-1	CSVVGASPGGTF	TGCAGCGTTGTAGGGGCGAGCCCGGGAGGCACCTTC
TRBJ1-2	TRBD1	NA	TRBV29-1	CSVGQGLNYGYTF	TGCAGCGTTGGACAGGGTCTTAACTATGGCTACACCTTC
TRBJ1-5	TRBD1	NA	TRBV2	CATRDSLNQPQHF	TGTGCCACCCGGGACAGCCTCAATCAGCCCCAGCATTTT
TRBJ2-1	TRBD1	NA	TRBV12-3/TRBV12-4	CASSGTGVGEQFF	TGTGCCAGCAGTGGGACAGGGGTTGGGGAGCAGTTCTTC
TRBJ2-1	TRBD1	NA	TRBV7-9	CASSPWDRGGNEQFF	TGTGCCAGCAGCCCCTGGGACAGGGGAGGCAATGAGCAGTTCTTC
TRBJ2-5	NA	few	TRBV4-2	CASSQRAGETQYF	TGTGCCAGCAGCCAGCGGGCGGGGGAGACCCAGTACTTC
TRBJ1-2	NA	NA	TRBV4-1	CASSQDGGSSFGYTF	TGCGCCAGCAGCCAAGACGGAGGGTCATCGTTCGGCTACACCTTC
TRBJ1-4	TRBD1	once	TRBV3-1/TRBV3-2	CASSQNRGTNEKLFF	TGTGCCAGCAGCCAAAACAGGGGGACTAATGAAAAACTGTTTTTT
TRBJ2-7	TRBD1	NA	TRBV6-5	CASSSHPGQGDYEQYF	TGTGCCAGCAGTTCGCACCCGGGACAGGGGGACTACGAGCAGTACTTC
TRBJ2-1	NA	NA	TRBV4-2	CASSRTSGISYNEQFF	TGTGCCAGCAGCCGCACCTCAGGGATCTCCTACAATGAGCAGTTCTTC
TRBJ2-1	TRBD1	NA	TRBV7-9	CASSPARGFIGADEQFF	TGTGCCAGCAGCCCCGCCAGGGGGTTTATCGGGGCAGATGAGCAGTTCTTC
TRBJ2-3	NA	medium-sized	TRBV9	CASSVQGAGTDTQYF	TGTGCCAGCAGCGTACAGGGCGCGGGCACAGATACGCAGTATTTT
TRBJ2-4	TRBD1	NA	TRBV27	CASRIGTGGSIQYF	TGTGCCAGCAGGATTGGGACAGGGGGTAGCATTCAGTACTTC
TRBJ2-5	NA	NA	TRBV18	CASSQGLAQETQYF	TGTGCCAGCTCACAGGGGCTAGCGCAAGAGACCCAGTACTTC
TRBJ1-6	NA	NA	TRBV28	CASSFAGYNSPLHF	TGTGCCAGCAGTTTTGCGGGGTATAATTCACCCCTCCACTTT
TRBJ1-3	NA	NA	TRBV6-5	CASRSTGLGNTIYF	TGTGCCAGCAGATCCACAGGGCTGGGAAACACCATATATTTT
TRBJ2-7	TRBD1	NA	TRBV9	CASSVAGTGDYEQYF	TGTGCCAGCAGCGTAGCAGGGACAGGGGACTACGAGCAGTACTTC
TRBJ1-2	NA	NA	TRBV15	CATSSRGGDGYTF	TGTGCCACCAGCAGCAGAGGGGGGGATGGCTACACCTTC
TRBJ1-4	TRBD1	NA	TRBV7-9	CASSEGQGRGNNEKLFF	TGTGCCAGCAGCGAGGGACAGGGGAGGGGGAATAATGAAAAACTGTTTTTT
TRBJ1-2	TRBD1	NA	TRBV4-1	CASSLSGTGTFYYGYTF	TGCGCCAGCAGCCTATCCGGGACAGGCACCTTCTACTATGGCTACACCTTC
TRBJ1-5	TRBD1	once	TRBV2	CASSPTGFSPQPQHF	TGTGCCAGCAGTCCGACAGGGTTTAGTCCACAGCCCCAGCATTTT
TRBJ1-3	TRBD1	NA	TRBV30	CAWSGDSHAGNTIYF	TGTGCCTGGAGTGGGGACAGCCACGCTGGAAACACCATATATTTT
TRBJ1-5	NA	once	TRBV5-1	CASSEAGLMNNQPQHF	TGCGCCAGCAGCGAAGCGGGACTCATGAACAATCAGCCCCAGCATTTT
TRBJ1-2	NA	few	TRBV18	CASSPPSNRAKDYGYTF	TGTGCCAGCTCACCACCATCGAACAGGGCGAAGGACTATGGCTACACCTTC
TRBJ2-7	NA	NA	TRBV10-3	CAIREGAVYEQYF	TGTGCCATCCGGGAGGGGGCGGTCTACGAGCAGTACTTC
TRBJ1-1	NA	few	TRBV3-1/TRBV3-2	CASSQDRKLGNTEAFF	TGTGCCAGCAGCCAAGATCGTAAGCTCGGGAACACTGAAGCTTTCTTT